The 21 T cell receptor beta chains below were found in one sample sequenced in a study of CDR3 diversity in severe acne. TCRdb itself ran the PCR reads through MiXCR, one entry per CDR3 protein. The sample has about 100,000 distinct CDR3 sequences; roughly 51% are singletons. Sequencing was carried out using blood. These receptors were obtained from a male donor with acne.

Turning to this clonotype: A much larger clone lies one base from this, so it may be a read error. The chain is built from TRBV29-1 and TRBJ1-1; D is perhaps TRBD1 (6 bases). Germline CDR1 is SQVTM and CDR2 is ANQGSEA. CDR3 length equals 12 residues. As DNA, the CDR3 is TGCAGCGTTGATAGACAGGAGACTGAAGTTTTCTTT. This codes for CSVDRQETEVFF. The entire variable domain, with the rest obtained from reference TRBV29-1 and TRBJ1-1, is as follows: SAVISQKPSRDICQRGTSLTIQCQVDSQVTMMFWYRQQPGQSLTLIATANQGSEATYESGFVIDKFPISRPNLTFSTLTVSNMSPEDSSIYLCSVDRQETEVFFGQGTRLTVV.

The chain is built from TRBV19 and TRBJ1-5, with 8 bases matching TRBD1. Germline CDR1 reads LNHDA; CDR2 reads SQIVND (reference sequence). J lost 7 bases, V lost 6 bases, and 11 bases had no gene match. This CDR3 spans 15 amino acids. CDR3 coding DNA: TGTGCCAGTAGCCGGTACGACAGGGGTGGACAGCCCCAGCATTTT. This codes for CASSRYDRGGQPQHF.

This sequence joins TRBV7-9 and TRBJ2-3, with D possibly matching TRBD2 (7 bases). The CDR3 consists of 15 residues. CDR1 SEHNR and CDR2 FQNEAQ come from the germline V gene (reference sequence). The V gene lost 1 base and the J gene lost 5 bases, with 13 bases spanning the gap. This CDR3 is CASSLGGGAGDTQYF. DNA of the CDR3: TGTGCCAGCAGCTTAGGTGGGGGGGCGGGAGATACGCAGTATTTT.

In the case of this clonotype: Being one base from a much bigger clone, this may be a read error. The CDR3 sequence: CAISERGIADTQYF. CDR3 sequence (DNA): TGTGCCATCAGTGAGCGGGGAATCGCAGATACGCAGTATTTT. The chain carries TRBV10-3 and TRBJ2-3; D perhaps matches TRBD2 (5 bases). The CDR3 is made up of 14 amino acids. Germline V gene data show CDR1 as ENHRY and CDR2 as SYGVKD. Between the trimmed V and J ends, which lost 2 bases and 4 bases, there was a span of 10 bases.

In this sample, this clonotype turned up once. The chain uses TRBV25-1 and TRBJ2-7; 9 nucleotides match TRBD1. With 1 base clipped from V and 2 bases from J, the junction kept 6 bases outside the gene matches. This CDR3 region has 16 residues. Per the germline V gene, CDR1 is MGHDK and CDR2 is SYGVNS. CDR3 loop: CASSESIGTGTYEQYF. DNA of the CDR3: TGTGCCAGCAGTGAATCTATAGGGACAGGGACCTACGAGCAGTACTTC.

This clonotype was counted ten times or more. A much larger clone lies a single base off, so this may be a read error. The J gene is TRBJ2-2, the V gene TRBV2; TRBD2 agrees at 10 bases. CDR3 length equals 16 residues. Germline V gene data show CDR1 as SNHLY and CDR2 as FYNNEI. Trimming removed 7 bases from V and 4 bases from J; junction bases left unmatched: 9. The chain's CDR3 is CASIITSGASTGELFF. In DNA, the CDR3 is TGTGCCAGCATTATTACTAGCGGGGCGAGCACCGGGGAGCTGTTTTTT.

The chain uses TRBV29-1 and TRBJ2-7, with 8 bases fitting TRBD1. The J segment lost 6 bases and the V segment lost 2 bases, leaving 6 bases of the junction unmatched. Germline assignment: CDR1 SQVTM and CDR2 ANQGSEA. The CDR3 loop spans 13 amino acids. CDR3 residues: CSVEPDRVGEQYF. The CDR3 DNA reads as TGCAGCGTTGAACCGGACAGGGTTGGCGAGCAGTACTTC.

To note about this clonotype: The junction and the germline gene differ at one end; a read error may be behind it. CDR3 residues: CASGGARDRDYNEQSF. In DNA, the CDR3 is TGTGCCAGCGGTGGAGCGCGGGACAGGGACTACAATGAGCAGTCCTTC. The chain recombines TRBV2 with TRBJ2-1; TRBD1 agrees at 9 bases. The CDR3 has 16 residues. Germline CDR1 SNHLY, CDR2 FYNNEI.

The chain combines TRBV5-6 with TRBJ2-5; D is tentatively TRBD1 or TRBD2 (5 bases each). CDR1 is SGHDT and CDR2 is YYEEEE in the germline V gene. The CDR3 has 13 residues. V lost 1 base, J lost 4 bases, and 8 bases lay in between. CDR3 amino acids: CASSLSGRETQYF. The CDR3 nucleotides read TGTGCCAGCAGCTTGTCAGGGAGAGAGACCCAGTACTTC. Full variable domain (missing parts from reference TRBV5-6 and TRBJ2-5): DAGVTQSPTHLIKTRGQQVTLRCSPKSGHDTVSWYQQALGQGPQFIFQYYEEEERQRGNFPDRFSGHQFPNYSSELNVNALLLGDSALYLCASSLSGRETQYFGPGTRLLVL.

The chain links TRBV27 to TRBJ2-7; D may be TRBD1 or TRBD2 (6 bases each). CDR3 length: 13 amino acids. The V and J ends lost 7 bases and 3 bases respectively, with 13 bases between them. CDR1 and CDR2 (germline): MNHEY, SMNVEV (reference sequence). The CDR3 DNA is TGTGCCAGCAAGCCGAGGGGGGTCTACGAGCAGTACTTC. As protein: CASKPRGVYEQYF.

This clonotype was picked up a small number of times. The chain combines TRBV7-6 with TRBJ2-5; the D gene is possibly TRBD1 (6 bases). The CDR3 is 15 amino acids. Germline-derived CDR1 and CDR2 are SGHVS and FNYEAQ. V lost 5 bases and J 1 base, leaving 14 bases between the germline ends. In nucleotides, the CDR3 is TGTGCCAGCAGCACCACCACAGGGAGCCAAGAGACCCAGTACTTC. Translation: CASSTTTGSQETQYF.

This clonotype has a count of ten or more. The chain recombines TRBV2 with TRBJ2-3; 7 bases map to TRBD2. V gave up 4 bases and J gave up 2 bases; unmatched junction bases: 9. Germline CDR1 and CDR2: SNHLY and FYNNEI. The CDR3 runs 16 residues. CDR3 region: CASSAVGGGITDTQYF. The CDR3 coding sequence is TGTGCCAGCAGTGCGGTGGGGGGGGGTATCACAGATACGCAGTATTTT.

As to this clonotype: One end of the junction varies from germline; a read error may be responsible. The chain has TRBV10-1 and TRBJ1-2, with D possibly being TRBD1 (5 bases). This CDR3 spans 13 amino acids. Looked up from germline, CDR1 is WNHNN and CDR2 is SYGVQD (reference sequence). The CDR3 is CASSGAGHYGYTF. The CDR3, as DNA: TGTGCCAGCAGCGGGGCAGGGCACTATGGCTACACCTTC.

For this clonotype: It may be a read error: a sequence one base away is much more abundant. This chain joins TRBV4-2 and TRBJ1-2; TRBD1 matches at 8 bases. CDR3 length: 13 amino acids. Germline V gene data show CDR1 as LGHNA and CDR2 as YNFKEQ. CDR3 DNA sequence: TGTGCCAGCAGCGGGGGACAGGACTATGGCCACACCTTC. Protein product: CASSGGQDYGHTF.

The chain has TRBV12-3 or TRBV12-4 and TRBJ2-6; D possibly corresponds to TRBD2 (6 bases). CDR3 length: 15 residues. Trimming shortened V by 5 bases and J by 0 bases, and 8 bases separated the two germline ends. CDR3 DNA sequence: TGTGCCAGCAGTCCCGGGAGCTCTGGGGCCAACGTCCTGACTTTC. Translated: CASSPGSSGANVLTF.

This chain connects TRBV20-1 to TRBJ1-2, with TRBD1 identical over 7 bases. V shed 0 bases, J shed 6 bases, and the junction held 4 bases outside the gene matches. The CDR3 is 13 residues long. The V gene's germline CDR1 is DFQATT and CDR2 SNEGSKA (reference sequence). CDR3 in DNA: TGCAGTGCTAGAGACCGGCAGGGGGATGGCTACACCTTC. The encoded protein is CSARDRQGDGYTF.

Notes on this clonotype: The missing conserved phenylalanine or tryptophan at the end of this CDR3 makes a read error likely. CDR3 in DNA: TGTGCCAGCAGTCTGGGGACAGATTCCCACGAGCAGTACTCC. This codes for CASSLGTDSHEQYS. The chain combines TRBV2 with TRBJ2-7, with 7 bases lining up with TRBD1. CDR1 is SNHLY, CDR2 FYNNEI, per germline. V gave up 5 bases and J gave up 5 bases; unmatched junction bases: 9. This CDR3 comprises 14 residues.

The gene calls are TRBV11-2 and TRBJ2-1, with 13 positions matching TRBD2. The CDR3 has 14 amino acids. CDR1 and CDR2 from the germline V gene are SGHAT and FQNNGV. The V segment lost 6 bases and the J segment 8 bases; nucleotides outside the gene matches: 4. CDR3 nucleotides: TGTGCCAGCAGTGGGACTAGCGGGACCTATGAGCAGTTCTTC. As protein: CASSGTSGTYEQFF. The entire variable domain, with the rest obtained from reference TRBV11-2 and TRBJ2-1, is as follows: EAGVAQSPRYKIIEKRQSVAFWCNPISGHATLYWYQQILGQGPKLLIQFQNNGVVDDSQLPKDRFSAERLKGVDSTLKIQPAKLEDSAVYLCASSGTSGTYEQFFGPGTRLTVL.

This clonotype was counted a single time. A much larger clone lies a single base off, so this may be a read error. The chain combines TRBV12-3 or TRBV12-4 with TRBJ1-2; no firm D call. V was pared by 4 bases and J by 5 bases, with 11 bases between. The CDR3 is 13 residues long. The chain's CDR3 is CASSSTLSYGYTF. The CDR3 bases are TGTGCCAGCAGTTCTACTCTGTCGTATGGCTACACCTTC.

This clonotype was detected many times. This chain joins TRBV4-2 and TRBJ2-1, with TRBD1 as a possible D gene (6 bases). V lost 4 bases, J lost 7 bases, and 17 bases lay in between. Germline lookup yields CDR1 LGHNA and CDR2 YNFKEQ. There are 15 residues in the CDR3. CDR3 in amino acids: CASSLKQGRINEQFF. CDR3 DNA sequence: TGTGCCAGCAGCCTTAAACAGGGAAGGATAAATGAGCAGTTCTTC.

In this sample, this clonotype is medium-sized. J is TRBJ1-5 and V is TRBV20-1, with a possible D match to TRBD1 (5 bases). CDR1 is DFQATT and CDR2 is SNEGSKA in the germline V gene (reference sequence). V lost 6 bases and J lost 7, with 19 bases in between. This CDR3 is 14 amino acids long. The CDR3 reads CSATPGRVEQPQHF. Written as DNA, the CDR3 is TGCAGTGCAACCCCGGGACGAGTCGAGCAGCCCCAGCATTTT.